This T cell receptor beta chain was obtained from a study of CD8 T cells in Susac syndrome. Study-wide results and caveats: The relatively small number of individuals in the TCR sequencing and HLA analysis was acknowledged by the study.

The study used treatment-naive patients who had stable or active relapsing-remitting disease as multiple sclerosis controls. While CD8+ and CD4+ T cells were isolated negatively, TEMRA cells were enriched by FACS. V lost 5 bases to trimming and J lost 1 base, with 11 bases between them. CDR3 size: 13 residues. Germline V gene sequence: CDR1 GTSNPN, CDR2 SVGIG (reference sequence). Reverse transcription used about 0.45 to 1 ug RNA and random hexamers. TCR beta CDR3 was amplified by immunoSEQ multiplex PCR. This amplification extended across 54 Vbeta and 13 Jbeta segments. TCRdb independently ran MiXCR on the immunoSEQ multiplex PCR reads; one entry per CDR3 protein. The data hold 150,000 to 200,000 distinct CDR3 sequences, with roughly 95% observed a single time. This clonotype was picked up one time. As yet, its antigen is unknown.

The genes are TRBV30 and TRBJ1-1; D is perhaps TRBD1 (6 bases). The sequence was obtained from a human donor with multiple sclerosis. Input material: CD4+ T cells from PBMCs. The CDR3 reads CAWGGGQNTEAFF. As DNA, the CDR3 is TGTGCCTGGGGTGGGGGACAGAACACTGAAGCTTTCTTT.